The subject of this entry is one T cell receptor (beta chain). Its antigen is not known. This entry belongs to a study of cytomegalovirus exposure and HLA in healthy donors. Study observations and caveats: The authors excluded some V segments, including TRBV6-2 and TRBV6-3, as indistinguishable.

The V and J ends lost 4 bases and 2 bases, in that order; junction bases with no gene match: 15. The CDR3 extends over 18 amino acids. Germline CDR1 is SGHRS and CDR2 is YFSETQ. 13 Jbeta primers and 60 Vbeta primers were used for the PCR. Assay used: immunoSEQ multiplex PCR; TCRdb lists only in-frame clones, some missing. The data show 95,000 to 150,000 clones, 81% seen once. V is TRBV5-1 and J is TRBJ2-7; TRBD1 matches at 10 bases. This TCR came from a man between 35 and 55 years old in good health and CMV-seronegative. Sequenced input: PBMCs. CDR3 bases: TGCGCCAGCAGCCTTGAAACTGGGACAGGGGACCTCACCTACGAGCAGTACTTC. Protein sequence: CASSLETGTGDLTYEQYF.